Included here is one TCR beta chain sequence, with context. The antigen remains undetermined. CDR3 length: 17 amino acids. The V end lost 6 bases, the J end lost 0 bases, and 20 bases lay between the germline ends. Per the germline V gene, CDR1 is MNHEY and CDR2 is SMNVEV (reference sequence). This sample was taken from a study of cytomegalovirus exposure and HLA in healthy donors. About the research overall: HLA-typed donors were the source of about 85 million unique TCRs, which an early data release held.

General study results and limits: An analysis that came later showed most CMV-associated TCR beta chains appearing HLA-restricted. TCR beta chain V- and J-gene trimming was linked, in a later analysis, to a missense variant in DCLRE1C.

The PCR made use of 60 Vbeta and 13 Jbeta primers. The method was immunoSEQ multiplex PCR; TCRdb's version includes in-frame clones alone and lacks a portion of them. The sample records roughly 290,000 clones, 85% to 90% being singletons. The gene calls are TRBV27 and TRBJ1-1, with D possibly being TRBD1 (6 bases). This TCR came from a woman in her late teens or twenties in good health and CMV-seronegative. The sequenced material came from PBMCs. This CDR3 reads CASSRLNPTGMNTEAFF. The CDR3 nucleotides are TGTGCCAGCAGCCGACTCAACCCGACAGGTATGAACACTGAAGCTTTCTTT.